This T cell receptor (beta chain) was captured by sequencing in a study of identical twins. Whole-study results and caveats: Abundant beta clonotypes from cord blood bore fewer insertions; memory repertoires lacked this pattern.

Concerning this clonotype itself: Its antigen is currently unknown.

TCRdb re-derived calls from the 5' RACE reads in MiXCR, one entry per CDR3 protein. The sample gives 550,000 to 700,000 distinct CDR3 sequences, approximately 22% of which show up once; 4% to 4.5% is in the top ten. Trimming stripped 6 bases from V and 2 bases from J, with 11 bases between. Germline lookup yields CDR1 SGHVS and CDR2 FQNEAQ. This CDR3 has 14 residues. The same data also went into a second study, on T cells expressing NK-cell markers.

The specimen sequenced was PBMCs. The chain combines TRBV7-8 with TRBJ2-1; D remains ambiguous. The clonotype originates from a woman in her late teens or twenties in good health. The CDR3 spells CASRPLGTYNEQFF. CDR3 sequence (DNA): TGTGCCAGCAGACCGCTAGGTACCTACAATGAGCAGTTCTTC.